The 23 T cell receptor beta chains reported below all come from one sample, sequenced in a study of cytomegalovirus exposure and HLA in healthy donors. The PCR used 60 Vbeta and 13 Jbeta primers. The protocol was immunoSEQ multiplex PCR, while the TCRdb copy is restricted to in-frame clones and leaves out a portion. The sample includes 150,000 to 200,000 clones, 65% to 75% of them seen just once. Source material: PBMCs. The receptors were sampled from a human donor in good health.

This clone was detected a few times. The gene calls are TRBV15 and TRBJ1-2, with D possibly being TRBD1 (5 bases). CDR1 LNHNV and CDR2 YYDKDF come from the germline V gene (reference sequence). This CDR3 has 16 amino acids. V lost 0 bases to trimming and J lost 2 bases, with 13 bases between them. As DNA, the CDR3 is TGTGCCACCAGCAGAGATCTCGGGGGTACGAACTATGGCTACACCTTC. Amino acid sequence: CATSRDLGGTNYGYTF.

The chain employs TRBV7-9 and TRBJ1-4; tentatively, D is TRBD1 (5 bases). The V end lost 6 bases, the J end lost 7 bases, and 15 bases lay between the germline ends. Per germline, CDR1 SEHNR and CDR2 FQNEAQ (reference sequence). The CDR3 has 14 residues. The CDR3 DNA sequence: TGTGCCAGCAGTCAGGGTCCAGAAGGTGAAAAACTGTTTTTT. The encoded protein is CASSQGPEGEKLFF.

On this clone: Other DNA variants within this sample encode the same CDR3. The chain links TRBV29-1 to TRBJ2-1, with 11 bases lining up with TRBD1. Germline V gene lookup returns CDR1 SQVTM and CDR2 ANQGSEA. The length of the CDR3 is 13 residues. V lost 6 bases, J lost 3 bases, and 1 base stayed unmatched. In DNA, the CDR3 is TGCAGCGTCGGGACAGGGGGCTACAATGAGCAGTTCTTC. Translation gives CSVGTGGYNEQFF.

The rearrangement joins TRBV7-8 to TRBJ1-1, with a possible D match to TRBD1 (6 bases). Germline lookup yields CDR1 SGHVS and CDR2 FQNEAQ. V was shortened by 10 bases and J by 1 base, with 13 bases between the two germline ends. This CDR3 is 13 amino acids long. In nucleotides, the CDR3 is TGTGCCACCTTCAGGGGTTGGAACACTGAAGCTTTCTTT. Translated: CATFRGWNTEAFF.

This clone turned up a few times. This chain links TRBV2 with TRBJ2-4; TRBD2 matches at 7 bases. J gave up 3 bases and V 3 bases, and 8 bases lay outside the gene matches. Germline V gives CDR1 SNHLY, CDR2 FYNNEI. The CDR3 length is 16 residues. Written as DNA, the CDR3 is TGTGCCAGCAGTGATTCGACTAGCTGGGTCAAAAACATTCAGTACTTC. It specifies CASSDSTSWVKNIQYF.

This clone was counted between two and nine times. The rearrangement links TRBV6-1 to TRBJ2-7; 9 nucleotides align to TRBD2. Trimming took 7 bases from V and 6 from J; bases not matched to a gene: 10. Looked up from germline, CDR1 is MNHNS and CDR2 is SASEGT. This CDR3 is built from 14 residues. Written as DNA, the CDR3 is TGTGCCAGCAAGAGGGCGGGGGGGCGATCCGAGCAGTACTTC. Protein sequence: CASKRAGGRSEQYF.

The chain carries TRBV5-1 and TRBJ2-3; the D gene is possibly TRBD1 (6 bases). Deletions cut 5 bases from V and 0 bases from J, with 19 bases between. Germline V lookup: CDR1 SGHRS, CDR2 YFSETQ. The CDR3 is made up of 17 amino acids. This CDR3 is CASSPELTGRSTDTQYF. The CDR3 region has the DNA TGCGCCAGCAGTCCTGAATTAACAGGGAGAAGCACAGATACGCAGTATTTT. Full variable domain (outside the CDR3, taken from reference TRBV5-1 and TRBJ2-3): KAGVTQTPRYLIKTRGQQVTLSCSPISGHRSVSWYQQTPGQGLQFLFEYFSETQRNKGNFPGRFSGRQFSNSRSEMNVSTLELGDSALYLCASSPELTGRSTDTQYFGPGTRLTVL.

The CDR3 region is CASLGGQGTDTQYF. In nucleotides, the CDR3 is TGTGCCAGCCTCGGGGGGCAAGGCACAGATACGCAGTATTTT. The chain uses TRBV7-8 and TRBJ2-3, with D perhaps TRBD2 (7 bases). CDR1 and CDR2 (germline): SGHVS, FQNEAQ. This CDR3 comprises 14 residues. The V and J ends lost 8 bases and 1 base respectively, with 13 bases between them.

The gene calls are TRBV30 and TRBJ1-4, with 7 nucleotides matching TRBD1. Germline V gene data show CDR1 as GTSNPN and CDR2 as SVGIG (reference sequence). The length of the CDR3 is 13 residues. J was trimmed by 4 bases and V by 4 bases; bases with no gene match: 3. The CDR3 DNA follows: TGTGCCTGGACCCGACAGGGTAATGAAAAACTGTTTTTT. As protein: CAWTRQGNEKLFF. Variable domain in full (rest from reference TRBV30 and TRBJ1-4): SQTIHQWPATLVQPVGSPLSLECTVEGTSNPNLYWYRQAAGRGLQLLFYSVGIGQISSEVPQNLSASRPQDRQFILSSKKLLLSDSGFYLCAWTRQGNEKLFFGSGTQLSVL.

CDR3 residues: CASSYSTGQNNNEQFF. In nucleotides, the CDR3 is TGTGCCAGCAGTTACTCGACAGGACAAAACAACAATGAGCAGTTCTTC. The chain has TRBV6-5 and TRBJ2-1, with TRBD1 as a possible D gene (6 bases). Deletions cut 0 bases from V and 5 bases from J, with 14 bases between. This CDR3 contains 16 residues. Germline CDR1 reads MNHEY; CDR2 reads SVGAGI.

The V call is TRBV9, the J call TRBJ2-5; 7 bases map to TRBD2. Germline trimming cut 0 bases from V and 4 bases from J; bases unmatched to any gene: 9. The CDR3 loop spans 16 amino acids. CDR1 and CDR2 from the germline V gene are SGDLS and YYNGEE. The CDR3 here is CASSVAGGGLLETQYF. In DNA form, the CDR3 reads TGTGCCAGCAGCGTAGCTGGCGGGGGTCTATTAGAGACCCAGTACTTC.

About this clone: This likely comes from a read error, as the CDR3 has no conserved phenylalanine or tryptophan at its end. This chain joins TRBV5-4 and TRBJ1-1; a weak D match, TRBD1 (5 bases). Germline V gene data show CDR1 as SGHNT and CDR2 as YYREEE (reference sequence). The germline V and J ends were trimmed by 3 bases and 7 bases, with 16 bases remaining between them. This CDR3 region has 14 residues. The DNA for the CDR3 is TGTGCCAGCAGCTCGGGACCGACTAGCCTTGAAGCTTTCCTT. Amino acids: CASSSGPTSLEAFL.

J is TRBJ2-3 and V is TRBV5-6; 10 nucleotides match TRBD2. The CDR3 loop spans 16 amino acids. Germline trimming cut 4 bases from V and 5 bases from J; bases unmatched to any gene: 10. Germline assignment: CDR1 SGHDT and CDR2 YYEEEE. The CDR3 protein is CASSPMSGGAIDTQYF. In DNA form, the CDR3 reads TGTGCCAGCAGCCCCATGAGCGGGGGGGCCATAGATACGCAGTATTTT. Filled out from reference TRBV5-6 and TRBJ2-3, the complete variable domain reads DAGVTQSPTHLIKTRGQQVTLRCSPKSGHDTVSWYQQALGQGPQFIFQYYEEEERQRGNFPDRFSGHQFPNYSSELNVNALLLGDSALYLCASSPMSGGAIDTQYFGPGTRLTVL.

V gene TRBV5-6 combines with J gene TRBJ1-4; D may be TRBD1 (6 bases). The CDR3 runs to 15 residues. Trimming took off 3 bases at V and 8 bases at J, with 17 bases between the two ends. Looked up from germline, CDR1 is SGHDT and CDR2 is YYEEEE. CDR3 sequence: CASSWGRGAGEKLFF. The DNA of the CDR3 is TGTGCCAGCAGCTGGGGGCGAGGGGCAGGGGAAAAACTGTTTTTT.

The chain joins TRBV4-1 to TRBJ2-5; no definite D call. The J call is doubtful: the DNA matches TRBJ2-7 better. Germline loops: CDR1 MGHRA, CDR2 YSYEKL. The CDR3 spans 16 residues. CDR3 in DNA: TGCGCCAGCAGCCAAGAGTTCATAGCTAGCTCCTACGAGCAGTACTTC. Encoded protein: CASSQEFIASSYEQYF.

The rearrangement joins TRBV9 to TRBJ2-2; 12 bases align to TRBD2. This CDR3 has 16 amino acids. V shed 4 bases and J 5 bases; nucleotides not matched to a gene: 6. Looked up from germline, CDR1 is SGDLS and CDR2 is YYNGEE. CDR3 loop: CASSPSGGAITGELFF. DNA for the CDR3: TGTGCCAGCAGCCCTAGCGGGGGGGCTATAACCGGGGAGCTGTTTTTT. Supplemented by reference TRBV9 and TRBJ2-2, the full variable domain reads DSGVTQTPKHLITATGQRVTLRCSPRSGDLSVYWYQQSLDQGLQFLIQYYNGEERAKGNILERFSAQQFPDLHSELNLSSLELGDSALYFCASSPSGGAITGELFFGEGSRLTVL.

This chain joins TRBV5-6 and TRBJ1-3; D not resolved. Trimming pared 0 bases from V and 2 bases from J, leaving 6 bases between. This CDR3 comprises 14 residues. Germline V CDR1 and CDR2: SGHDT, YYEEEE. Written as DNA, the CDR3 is TGTGCCAGCAGCTTGGGTGACACTGGAAACACCATATATTTT. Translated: CASSLGDTGNTIYF.

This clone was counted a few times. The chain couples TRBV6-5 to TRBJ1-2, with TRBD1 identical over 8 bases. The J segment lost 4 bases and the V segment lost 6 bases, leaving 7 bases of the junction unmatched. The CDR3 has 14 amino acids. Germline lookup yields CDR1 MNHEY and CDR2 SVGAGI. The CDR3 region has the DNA TGTGCCAGCAGACCACGACAGGGGCCCTATGGCTACACCTTC. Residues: CASRPRQGPYGYTF.

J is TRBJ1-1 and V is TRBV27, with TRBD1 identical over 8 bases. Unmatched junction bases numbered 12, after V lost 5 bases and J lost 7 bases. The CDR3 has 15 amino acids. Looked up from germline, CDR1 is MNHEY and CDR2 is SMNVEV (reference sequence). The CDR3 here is CASSPSPGQVYEAFF. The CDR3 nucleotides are TGTGCCAGCAGTCCATCCCCGGGACAGGTCTATGAAGCTTTCTTT.

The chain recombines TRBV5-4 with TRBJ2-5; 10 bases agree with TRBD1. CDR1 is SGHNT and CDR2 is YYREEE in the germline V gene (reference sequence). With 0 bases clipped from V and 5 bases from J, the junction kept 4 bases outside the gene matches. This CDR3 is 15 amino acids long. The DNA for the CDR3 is TGTGCCAGCAGCTTGGGACAGGGGGCAGGGGAGACCCAGTACTTC. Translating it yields CASSLGQGAGETQYF.

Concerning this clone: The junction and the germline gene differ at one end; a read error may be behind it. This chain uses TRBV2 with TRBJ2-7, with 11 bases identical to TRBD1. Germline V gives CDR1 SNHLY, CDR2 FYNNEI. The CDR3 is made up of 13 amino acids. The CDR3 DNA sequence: TGTGCCGGCAGTGAAGCGGACAGGGGGCGCATGTACTTC. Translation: CAGSEADRGRMYF.

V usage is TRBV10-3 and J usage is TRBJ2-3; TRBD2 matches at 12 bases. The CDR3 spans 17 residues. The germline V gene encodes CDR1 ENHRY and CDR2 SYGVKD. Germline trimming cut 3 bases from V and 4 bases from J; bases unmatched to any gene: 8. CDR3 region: CAISETKTSGGADTQYF. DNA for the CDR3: TGTGCCATCAGTGAAACTAAGACTAGCGGGGGTGCAGATACGCAGTATTTT.

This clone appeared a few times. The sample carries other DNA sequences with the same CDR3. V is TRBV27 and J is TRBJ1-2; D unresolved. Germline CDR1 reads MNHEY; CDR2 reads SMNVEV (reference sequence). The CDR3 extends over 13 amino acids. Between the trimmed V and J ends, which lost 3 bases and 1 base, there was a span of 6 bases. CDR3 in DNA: TGTGCCAGCAGTTTGACTGTTAACTATGGCTACACCTTC. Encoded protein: CASSLTVNYGYTF.